This TCR beta chain was recorded in a study of PD-1 blockade in classical Hodgkin lymphoma. Looking at the study overall: Each patient was given nivolumab 3 mg/kg through a vein every 2 weeks.

The V and J ends lost 1 base and 6 bases respectively, with 15 bases between them. The CDR3 sequence is 15 residues long. CDR1 and CDR2 (germline): MGHRA, YSYEKL. Regarding the study as a whole: Significant TCR diversity gains by C4D1 occurred in CD4+ but not CD8+ cells. Newly diagnosed patients had diversity similar to the baseline diversity of complete responders.

TCRdb's table, derived via immunoSEQ multiplex PCR, lists solely in-frame clones and lacks some. This table has 75,000 to 100,000 clones, roughly 76% appearing once. All patients experienced relapse after autologous stem cell transplantation, and brentuximab vedotin exposure was variable. Each best response was a complete response, a partial response or progressive disease. With respect to this clone: Its target is unknown.

V gene TRBV4-1 combines with J gene TRBJ1-1, with a tentative D call TRBD1 (5 bases). The sequence was obtained from a human donor with classical Hodgkin lymphoma. Sample: peripheral blood mononuclear cells (PBMCs), taken before the second cycle of nivolumab. Here the CDR3 reads CASSQVGLVVAEAFF. In DNA form, the CDR3 reads TGCGCCAGCAGCCAAGTGGGGCTGGTTGTTGCTGAAGCTTTCTTT.